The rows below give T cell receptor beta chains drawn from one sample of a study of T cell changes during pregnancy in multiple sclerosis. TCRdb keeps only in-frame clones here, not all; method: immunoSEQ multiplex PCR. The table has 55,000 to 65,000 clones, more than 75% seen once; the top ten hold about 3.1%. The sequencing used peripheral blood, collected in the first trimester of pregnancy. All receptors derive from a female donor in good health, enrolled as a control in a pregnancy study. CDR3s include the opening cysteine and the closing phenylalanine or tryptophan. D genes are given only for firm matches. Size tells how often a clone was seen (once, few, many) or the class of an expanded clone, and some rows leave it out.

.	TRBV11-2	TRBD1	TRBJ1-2	TGTGCCAGCAGCTCAGCGGGCACAGGGGCGAACTATGGCTACACCTTC	CASSSAGTGANYGYTF
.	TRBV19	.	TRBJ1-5	TGTGCCAGTAGGGGGGGGCAGGGTGGCCAGCCCCAGCATTTT	CASRGGQGGQPQHF
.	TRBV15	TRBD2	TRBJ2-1	TGTGCCACCAGCAGCGGGAGGGCCGGAATTATGCAGTTCTTC	CATSSGRAGIMQFF
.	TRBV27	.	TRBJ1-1	TGTGCCAGCAGTTTATCCCTGACAGTGGGGAACACTGAAGCTTTCTTT	CASSLSLTVGNTEAFF
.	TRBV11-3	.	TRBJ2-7	TGTGCCAGCAGCTTAGTCAGTTCCTACGAGCAGTACTTC	CASSLVSSYEQYF
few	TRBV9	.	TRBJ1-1	TGTGCCAGCAGCGTAGTTTGGGAGACTGAAGCTTTCTTT	CASSVVWETEAFF
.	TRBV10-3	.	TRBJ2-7	TGTGCCACCTCATACGGGACCTACGAGCAGTACTTC	CATSYGTYEQYF
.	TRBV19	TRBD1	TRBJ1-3	TGTGCCAGTACCCGACAGGGGCACACCATATATTTT	CASTRQGHTIYF
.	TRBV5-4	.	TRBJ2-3	TGTGCCAGCAGCTTGCCAGGGAACACAGATACGCAGTATTTT	CASSLPGNTDTQYF
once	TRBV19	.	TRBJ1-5	TGTGCCAGTAGTATCCTGGGGCGGGACAATCAGCCCCAGCATTTT	CASSILGRDNQPQHF
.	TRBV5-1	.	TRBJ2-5	TGCGCCAGCAGCTTGGAAACAGCCGGGACCCAGTACTTC	CASSLETAGTQYF
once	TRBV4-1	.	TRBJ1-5	TGCGCCAGCAGCCAAGTACAGGGAAATCAGCCCCAGCATTTT	CASSQVQGNQPQHF
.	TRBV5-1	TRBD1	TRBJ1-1	TGCGCCAGCAGCTATGGACAGGGGGTGACTGAAGCTTTCTTT	CASSYGQGVTEAFF
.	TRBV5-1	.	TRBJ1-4	TGCGCCAGCAGCCTGACAGGCTCTTCAAATGAAAAACTGTTTTTT	CASSLTGSSNEKLFF
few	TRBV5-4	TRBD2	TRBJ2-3	TGTGCCAGCAGCTGGACTAGCGGATCTAGCACAGATACGCAGTATTTT	CASSWTSGSSTDTQYF
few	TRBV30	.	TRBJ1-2	TGTGCCTGGGCCGTACTAGGGAGAGGCTATGGCTACACCTTC	CAWAVLGRGYGYTF
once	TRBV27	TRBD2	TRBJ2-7	TGTGCCAGCAGTTTACGAGGAATTTGGCTAGCGGGAACCTACGAGCAGTACTTC	CASSLRGIWLAGTYEQYF
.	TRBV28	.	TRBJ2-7	TGTGCCAGCAGTCCTCAAGTAGGAGGGCAGTACTTC	CASSPQVGGQYF
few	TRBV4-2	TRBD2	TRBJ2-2	TGTGCCAGCAGCCACTGGGGGGGGGCGAACACCGGGGAGCTGTTTTTT	CASSHWGGANTGELFF
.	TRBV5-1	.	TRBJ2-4	TGCGCCAGCAGCTTGGGATCAGACAAAAACATTCAGTACTTC	CASSLGSDKNIQYF
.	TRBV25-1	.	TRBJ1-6	TGTGCCAGCAGTGAAACATACAGCACTGCATATAATTCACCCCTCCACTTT	CASSETYSTAYNSPLHF
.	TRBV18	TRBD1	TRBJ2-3	TGTGCCAGCTCTGTGACAGGGTTCACAGATACGCAGTATTTT	CASSVTGFTDTQYF
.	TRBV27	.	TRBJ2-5	TGTGCCAGCAGTCCTCTAGCGCCCCAAGAGACCCAGTACTTC	CASSPLAPQETQYF
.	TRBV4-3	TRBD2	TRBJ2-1	TGCGCCAGCAGCCCAGGACTAGCGGGGTACAATGAGCAGTTCTTC	CASSPGLAGYNEQFF
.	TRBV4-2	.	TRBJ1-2	TGTGCCAGCAGCCAAGCTCCCGGGCAGGGGACTAACTATGGCTACACCTTC	CASSQAPGQGTNYGYTF
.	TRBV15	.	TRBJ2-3	TGTGCCACCAGCAGAGGTGGCAGCACAGATACGCAGTATTTT	CATSRGGSTDTQYF
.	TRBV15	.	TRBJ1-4	TGTGCCACCAGCAGAGAACCTCAGGGCGATGGTGAAAAACTGTTTTTT	CATSREPQGDGEKLFF
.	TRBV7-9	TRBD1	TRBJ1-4	TGTGCCAGCAGCTCCCGAGGGGGCACTAATGAAAAACTGTTTTTT	CASSSRGGTNEKLFF
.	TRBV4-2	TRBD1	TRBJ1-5	TGTGCCAGCAGCCAAGAGCAGGGGGTTCAGCCCCAGCATTTT	CASSQEQGVQPQHF
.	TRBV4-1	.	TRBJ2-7	TGCGCCAGCAGCCTAACAGGGCGGAGTATATACGAGCAGTACTTC	CASSLTGRSIYEQYF
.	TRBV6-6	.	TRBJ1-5	TGTGCCAGCAGTTATTCGGTACGCCGGAGCAATCAGCCCCAGCATTTT	CASSYSVRRSNQPQHF
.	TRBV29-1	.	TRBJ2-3	TGCAGCGTGAAACCGGGACTCCACCAAGATACGCAGTATTTT	CSVKPGLHQDTQYF
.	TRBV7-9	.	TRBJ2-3	TGTGCCAGCAGCTCTTCCAGTAGCACAGATACGCAGTATTTT	CASSSSSSTDTQYF
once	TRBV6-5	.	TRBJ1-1	TGTGCCAGCAGACGGGAGGGGGGGAACACTGAAGCTTTCTTT	CASRREGGNTEAFF
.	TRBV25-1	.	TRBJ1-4	TGTGCCAGCAGTTACACAGGGCCAACTAATGAAAAACTGTTTTTT	CASSYTGPTNEKLFF
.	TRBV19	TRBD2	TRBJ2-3	TGTGCCAGTAGTTCTAGCGGGACTAGAGATACGCAGTATTTT	CASSSSGTRDTQYF
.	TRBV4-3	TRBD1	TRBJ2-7	TGCGCCAGCAGCCCTACCGTACAGGGGGCAACTTACGAGCAGTACTTC	CASSPTVQGATYEQYF
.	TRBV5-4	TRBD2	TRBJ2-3	TGTGCCAGCAGCTCCCGACTAGCGGGGGGTACAGATACGCAGTATTTT	CASSSRLAGGTDTQYF
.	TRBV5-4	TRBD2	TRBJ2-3	TGTGCCAGCAGCTTTATCCAGCGGGAGAACCAGTATTTT	CASSFIQRENQYF
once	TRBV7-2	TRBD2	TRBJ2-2	TGTGCCAGCAGCTTCGGTGCGGGGGTGAACACCGGGGAGCTGTTTTTT	CASSFGAGVNTGELFF
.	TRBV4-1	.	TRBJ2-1	TGCGCCAGCAGCCAGGCCGGGACTGACTCCTACAATGAGCAGTTCTTC	CASSQAGTDSYNEQFF
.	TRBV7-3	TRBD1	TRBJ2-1	TGTGCCAGCAGCTTTGATACAGGGGCTGTGAATGAGCAGTTCTTC	CASSFDTGAVNEQFF
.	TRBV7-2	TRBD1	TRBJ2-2	TGTGCCAGCAGCCGGACAGGAATGAACACCGGGGAGCTGTTTTTT	CASSRTGMNTGELFF
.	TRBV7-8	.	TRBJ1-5	TGTGCCAGCAGCCCCCCCTTGGGGGCCAGCAATCAGCCCCAGCATTTT	CASSPPLGASNQPQHF
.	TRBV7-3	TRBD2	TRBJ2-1	TGTGCCAGCAGCCCGGGCGGGAGTGGTGACAATGAGCAGTTCTTC	CASSPGGSGDNEQFF
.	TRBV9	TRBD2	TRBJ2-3	TGTGCCAGCAGCGTAGCTCAGAGGATAGCGGGAGTTGGAGATACGCAGTATTTT	CASSVAQRIAGVGDTQYF
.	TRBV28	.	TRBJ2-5	TGTGCCAGCAGGACAGGCGGGGAGACCCAGTACTTC	CASRTGGETQYF
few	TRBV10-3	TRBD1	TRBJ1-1	TGTGCCATCAGTGACGACAGGGGGGGCACTGAAGCTTTCTTT	CAISDDRGGTEAFF
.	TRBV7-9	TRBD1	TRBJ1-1	TGTGCCAGCAGCTTGGGACAGGGGTATACTGAAGCTTTCTTT	CASSLGQGYTEAFF
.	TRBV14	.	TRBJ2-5	TGTGCCAGCAGCCAACCATTAGGAGGCATAGAGACCCAGTACTTC	CASSQPLGGIETQYF
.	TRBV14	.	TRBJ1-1	TGTGCCAGCAGCCAAGTGCGCAGGGGCGAAGCTTTCTTT	CASSQVRRGEAFF
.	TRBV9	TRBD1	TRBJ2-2	TGTGCCAGCAGCTCCCCTTGGGACAGGGGGAACACCGGGGAGCTGTTTTTT	CASSSPWDRGNTGELFF
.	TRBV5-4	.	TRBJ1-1	TGTGCCAGCAGCTTGAATAACGGGGTAACTGAAGCTTTCTTT	CASSLNNGVTEAFF